The sequence of this T cell receptor (beta chain) was determined in a study of spatial heterogeneity in lung cancer (dated by TCRdb to the late 2010s). At the level of the whole study: Beta-chain transcripts were consistently detected in greater numbers than alpha-chain transcripts, which likely reflects a higher abundance of beta-chain transcripts. In the raw uncorrected reads, each unique combination of TCR and UMI appeared more than ten times on average. In non-small cell lung cancer, the study quantitatively compared TCR alpha and beta repertoires across several tumor regions, matched nontumor lung, and blood. The study linked features of the TCR repertoire to counts of nonsynonymous mutations, which were determined by whole-exome sequencing of tumor tissue. At surgery, 220 tumor regions, around 68 matched nontumor lung samples and 45 to 60 PBMC samples were TCR-sequenced for both alpha and beta chains. Overall results and qualifications from the work: Additional single-cell paired TCR alpha and beta sequencing was considered necessary to confirm, at a functional level, the hypothesis that regional TCRs recognize regional mutations.

Per the publication, the time point label means: sample taken at primary tumor resection. Samples were obtained from 65 to 90 patients with early-stage, untreated non-small cell lung cancer from the lung TRACERx cohort. Without any cell sorting, TCR sequencing was performed on whole RNA extracted either from tumor and nontumor lung tissue or from cryopreserved PBMC samples. Only patients for whom sufficient RNA was available from at least two tumor regions were selected for TCR sequencing. Before being selected, tumor and adjacent nontumor lung specimens were reviewed by a lung pathologist. The CDR3 goes from the cysteine to the phenylalanine over 13 residues. The CDR3 DNA has 39 bases and is translated from base 1. From a lookup of the germline V gene (reference sequence), CDR1 and CDR2 are DFQATT and SNEGSKA. V lost 3 bases and J lost 0 bases; the stretch between them is 6 bases long. The library was built by means of 5' RACE. Reads for this sample came from a NextSeq 500. To allow correction of PCR and sequencing errors, the TCR library protocol tagged every TCR cDNA molecule with a unique molecular identifier. In the source study's methods: Decombinator tools were used for TCR identification, UMI-based error correction and CDR3 extraction. Expanded TCRs were defined as those above a frequency of 2 per 1,000, corresponding to the top 1% of the tumor frequency distribution. Rényi diversity was computed with the R vegan package after subsampling each repertoire 100 times to 5,000 TCRs. CDR3 similarity networks were built from amino acid triplet string-kernel similarity, connecting CDR3s with pairwise similarity above 0.82. TCRdb reanalyzed the raw reads on its own, using fastp at Q25 for trimming and MiXCR for clone calling, and kept in-frame beta chains. Duplicate CDR3 protein sequences are folded into a single record with the most common DNA and genes. The V and J calls here are based on TCRdb, not the publication. The sample table records several thousand distinct CDR3 sequences; roughly 7.3% of these occur just once. Of the sample, around a sixth falls within the top ten clones.

This clonotype is deemed medium-sized (0.01 to 0.1%). Its antigen remains unidentified. The input lacks base qualities; no much larger clone sits a single base away. This chain is built from TRBV20-1 and TRBJ1-3; the D gene is perhaps TRBD1, from 6 matching bases. This material consisted of normal lung tissue next to the tumor, taken at surgery. The receptor's source is a female donor with early-stage non-small cell lung cancer. The nucleotide sequence is given as TGCAGTGCTAGGGGGGCCTCTGGAAACACCATATATTTT. Its amino acids are CSARGASGNTIYF.